This entry describes one T cell receptor beta chain. This record comes from a study of blood T cell repertoires in COVID-19. Study-wide background: There were acute and convalescent COVID-19 samples, and they came from the United States, Italy and Spain. T cells, B-cell-depleted T cells, or PBMCs provided the cDNA or gDNA that served as material.

Original analysis: From reference gene primer amplification, estimates of nucleated cell counts were derived. TCRdb's table, derived via immunoSEQ multiplex PCR, lists solely in-frame clones and lacks some. D and trimming were read from the DNA, whereas the V and J calls and clone size are those reported in that table. The sample has 100,000 or so clones; 80% to 90% are singletons. The receptor was derived from a man aged 35 to 55 with active or convalescent COVID-19. Sequencing was carried out using peripheral blood.

The CDR3 loop is CASGLSGGASQYF. In DNA form, the CDR3 reads TGTGCTAGTGGCCTTAGCGGGGGGGCTTCCCAGTACTTC. This chain connects TRBV12-5 to TRBJ2-5; 11 bases map to TRBD2. Germline assignment: CDR1 LGHNT and CDR2 FRNRAP. Trimming took 6 bases from V and 9 from J; bases not matched to a gene: 6. The CDR3 extends over 13 amino acids.